The 26 T cell receptor beta chains below come from one sample, sequenced in a study of beta chain features in type 1 diabetes. Isolated RNA was reverse transcribed in full, so expressed TCRB transcripts were sequenced. Assay: immunoSEQ multiplex PCR; the TCRdb copy retains only in-frame clones and omits some. The profile covers over 120,000 clones, with approximately 9.2% appearing a single time and 0.6% to 0.8% taken by the ten largest. Input material: central memory CD4+ T cells from blood. These receptors were taken from a man between 18 and 29 years old in good health.

This sequence joins TRBV5-1 and TRBJ1-6, with a tentative D call TRBD1 (5 bases). Germline V gene sequence: CDR1 SGHRS, CDR2 YFSETQ. The ends were cut back, 4 bases at V and 5 bases at J, with 13 bases in the middle. This CDR3 comprises 15 residues. CDR3: CASSMQGLDNSPLHF. Here the CDR3 DNA reads TGCGCCAGCAGCATGCAGGGATTGGATAATTCACCCCTCCACTTT. Together with reference TRBV5-1 and TRBJ1-6, the CDR3 gives the full variable domain: KAGVTQTPRYLIKTRGQQVTLSCSPISGHRSVSWYQQTPGQGLQFLFEYFSETQRNKGNFPGRFSGRQFSNSRSEMNVSTLELGDSALYLCASSMQGLDNSPLHFGNGTRLTVT.

In this sample, this clone turned up a few times. V gene TRBV7-8 combines with J gene TRBJ2-5; D is unclear. The CDR3 length is 14 residues. The germline gives CDR1 SGHVS, CDR2 FQNEAQ. V lost 5 bases, J lost 2 bases, and 12 bases lay in between. CDR3 sequence reads: CASSPRRSQETQYF. CDR3 nucleotides: TGTGCCAGCAGCCCAAGACGGAGTCAAGAGACCCAGTACTTC.

This clone was counted only a few times. The chain combines TRBV28 with TRBJ2-7, with 7 positions matching TRBD1. The V and J ends lost 4 bases and 2 bases, in that order; junction bases with no gene match: 11. Germline V gene data show CDR1 as MDHEN and CDR2 as SYDVKM. This CDR3 is built from 16 residues. CDR3 coding DNA: TGTGCCAGCAGTTCTCAATCCGGGACAGACCCCTACGAGCAGTACTTC. Protein sequence: CASSSQSGTDPYEQYF.

This clone was detected a few times. The rearrangement joins TRBV7-9 to TRBJ2-7; D remains unclear. V was clipped by 6 bases and J by 4 bases, with 13 bases between them. This CDR3 region has 13 residues. From germline, CDR1 is SEHNR and CDR2 FQNEAQ (reference sequence). CDR3 protein: CASSRLTVYEQYF. The CDR3 DNA reads TGTGCCAGCAGTCGATTAACAGTTTACGAGCAGTACTTC.

The chain uses TRBV7-2 and TRBJ1-1; D uncertain. The CDR3 sequence is 11 residues long. Germline V gene lookup returns CDR1 SGHTA and CDR2 FQGNSA. V was clipped by 1 base and J by 7 bases, with 4 bases between them. The CDR3 nucleotides are TGTGCCAGCAGCTTAGGCGGTGAAGCTTTCTTT. Residues: CASSLGGEAFF.

The CDR3 here is CASSLSRITSSYEQYF. The CDR3 nucleotides are TGTGCCAGCAGTTTATCGCGGATTACCAGCTCCTACGAGCAGTACTTC. The chain is built from TRBV28 and TRBJ2-7, with D hard to call. Germline assignment: CDR1 MDHEN and CDR2 SYDVKM. V lost 1 base and J 0 bases, leaving 13 bases between the germline ends. The CDR3 has 16 amino acids.

V gene TRBV18 combines with J gene TRBJ2-3; TRBD2 agrees at 15 bases. V was clipped by 0 bases and J by 8 bases; unmatched bases: 0. The CDR3 covers 15 residues. Germline V lookup: CDR1 KGHSH, CDR2 LQKENI. Here the CDR3 reads CASSPPGLAGGTQYF. The CDR3 DNA follows: TGTGCCAGCTCACCACCGGGACTAGCGGGGGGTACGCAGTATTTT.

The chain combines TRBV16 with TRBJ2-7; D gene uncertain. Germline V gene sequence: CDR1 KGHSY, CDR2 FQNENV. Trimming shortened V by 6 bases and J by 5 bases, and 14 bases separated the two germline ends. This CDR3 has 13 amino acids. DNA of the CDR3: TGTGCCAGCAGACCTAGGCGAGATGACGAGCAGTACTTC. Translation: CASRPRRDDEQYF.

This clone was detected ten times or more. This chain joins TRBV18 and TRBJ1-2; D is unclear. V dropped 0 bases and J dropped 2 bases, with 7 bases sitting between them. The CDR3 has 14 amino acids. Looked up from germline, CDR1 is KGHSH and CDR2 is LQKENI. The CDR3 region is CASSPPLGNYGYTF. The CDR3 DNA sequence: TGTGCCAGCTCACCACCGTTGGGCAACTATGGCTACACCTTC.

The sample holds a few counts of this clone. The chain links TRBV6-7 to TRBJ2-5, with D unclear. TRBV6-7 is identified as an open reading frame with a role that is uncertain. The CDR3 sequence is 16 residues long. V lost 2 bases and J lost 5, with 18 bases in between. The CDR3 loop reads CASSYPSLRLRETQYF. The CDR3 DNA reads TGTGCCAGCAGTTACCCGTCTTTGAGGTTGAGGGAGACCCAGTACTTC.

The rearrangement links TRBV7-2 to TRBJ1-5, with D hard to call. There are 15 residues in the CDR3. The germline CDR1 and CDR2 sequences are SGHTA and FQGNSA. V was shortened by 2 bases and J by 7 bases, with 15 bases between the two germline ends. DNA for the CDR3: TGTGCCAGCAGCTTACCAGCCCGTGGGAGCCAGCCCCAGCATTTT. It yields the protein CASSLPARGSQPQHF.

The chain joins TRBV18 to TRBJ2-4; 11 bases are a match to TRBD2. Trimming cost V 2 bases and J 1 base; bases outside gene matches: 4. CDR1 is KGHSH, CDR2 LQKENI, per germline. CDR3 length equals 17 residues. The CDR3 DNA reads TGTGCCAGCTCACCATCACTAGCGGGGGCCGCCAAAAACATTCAGTACTTC. Amino acids: CASSPSLAGAAKNIQYF.

This sequence joins TRBV19 and TRBJ1-2, with TRBD1 identical over 7 bases. The V and J ends lost 6 bases and 5 bases, in that order; junction bases with no gene match: 6. The CDR3 consists of 13 residues. From germline, CDR1 is LNHDA and CDR2 SQIVND (reference sequence). In DNA, the CDR3 is TGTGCCAGTAGCTACTCGACAGGGTATGGCTACACCTTC. Translation gives CASSYSTGYGYTF.

The CDR3 DNA reads TGTGCCAGTGCAATAGCCTACAGCACAGATACGCAGTATTTT. Protein: CASAIAYSTDTQYF. The chain has TRBV19 and TRBJ2-3; D gene uncertain. The CDR3 spans 14 residues. Germline V CDR1 and CDR2: LNHDA, SQIVND (reference sequence). V was cut by 8 bases and J by 0 bases, with 12 bases left in between.

This clone was picked up a small number of times. V and J are TRBV6-5 and TRBJ2-3; D may be TRBD1 (5 bases). Germline V lookup: CDR1 MNHEY, CDR2 SVGAGI. V shed 5 bases and J shed 6 bases, with 18 bases lying between them. The CDR3 spans 15 residues. The CDR3 DNA is TGTGCCAGCAGTGTATCCGGTCATGGGGCCGATACGCAGTATTTT. Translating it yields CASSVSGHGADTQYF.

This chain connects TRBV27 to TRBJ1-5; no clear D. Germline CDR1 reads MNHEY; CDR2 reads SMNVEV (reference sequence). The CDR3 is 11 residues long. V was shortened by 3 bases and J by 6 bases, with 3 bases between the two germline ends. CDR3 sequence: CASSFGQPQHF. The CDR3 nucleotides are TGTGCCAGCAGTTTCGGTCAGCCCCAGCATTTT.

In this sample, this clone turned up a few times. The CDR3 coding sequence is TGTGCCAGCAGCGCTCGGACAGGGCGTGTGAACACTGAAGCTTTCTTT. Encoded protein: CASSARTGRVNTEAFF. The V and J genes are TRBV7-2 and TRBJ1-1, with 8 bases matching TRBD1. Trimming removed 5 bases from V and 0 bases from J; junction bases left unmatched: 8. The CDR3 length is 16 residues. CDR1 and CDR2 from the germline V gene are SGHTA and FQGNSA.

This sequence joins TRBV7-8 and TRBJ2-7; weak D call: TRBD2 (5 bases). Germline loops: CDR1 SGHVS, CDR2 FQNEAQ. The CDR3 is 16 residues long. The germline V and J ends were trimmed by 2 bases and 0 bases, with 14 bases remaining between them. CDR3 sequence (DNA): TGTGCCAGCAGCTTACGAGGGCAGTCCCCCTCCTACGAGCAGTACTTC. Encoded protein: CASSLRGQSPSYEQYF.

The chain carries TRBV4-3 and TRBJ1-2; 8 nucleotides match TRBD1. CDR1 and CDR2 from the germline V gene are LGHNA and YSLEER. The CDR3 is 14 residues long. With 5 bases clipped from V and 3 bases from J, the junction kept 5 bases outside the gene matches. In DNA, the CDR3 is TGCGCCAGCAGCACCGACAGGGGACACTATGGCTACACCTTC. Encoded protein: CASSTDRGHYGYTF.

A few counts support this clone. The chain uses TRBV7-6 and TRBJ2-2, with a possible D match to TRBD1 (6 bases). The germline V gene encodes CDR1 SGHVS and CDR2 FNYEAQ. This CDR3 has 14 residues. Trimming shortened V by 5 bases and J by 6 bases, and 13 bases separated the two germline ends. CDR3 region: CASSPLPGAGELFF. The DNA of the CDR3 is TGTGCCAGCAGCCCCCTTCCAGGGGCCGGGGAGCTGTTTTTT.

The chain carries TRBV7-2 and TRBJ2-7, with 11 positions matching TRBD1. This CDR3 region has 13 residues. The V gene's germline CDR1 is SGHTA and CDR2 FQGNSA. The trim removed 8 bases at V and 7 bases at J, leaving 7 bases unmatched. CDR3 sequence: CASAGTGGREQYF. DNA for the CDR3: TGTGCCAGCGCTGGGACAGGGGGGCGTGAGCAGTACTTC.

This clone was seen a handful of times. J is TRBJ1-2 and V is TRBV19, with D perhaps matching TRBD1 (5 bases). V was clipped by 10 bases and J by 2 bases, with 11 bases between them. Looked up from germline, CDR1 is LNHDA and CDR2 is SQIVND (reference sequence). This CDR3 region has 12 residues. As DNA, the CDR3 is TGTGCCACCGGGGCGGGAAACTATGGCTACACCTTC. Translated: CATGAGNYGYTF.

This clone was seen a handful of times. The chain is built from TRBV7-2 and TRBJ2-3; 10 nucleotides agree with TRBD2. The CDR3 is made up of 17 amino acids. With V trimmed by 3 bases and J by 1 base, 7 bases remained unmatched. Germline V lookup: CDR1 SGHTA, CDR2 FQGNSA. The CDR3 sequence is CASSFQLAGSGTDTQYF. DNA for the CDR3: TGTGCCAGCAGCTTCCAACTAGCGGGGTCTGGCACAGATACGCAGTATTTT.

This clone was counted many times. This rearrangement joins TRBV29-1 to TRBJ2-1; 7 bases are shared with TRBD2. The V and J ends lost 4 bases and 4 bases, in that order; junction bases with no gene match: 4. Germline V CDR1 and CDR2: SQVTM, ANQGSEA. The CDR3 runs 13 residues. Here the CDR3 reads CSVGLARYNEQFF. The CDR3 nucleotides are TGCAGCGTTGGACTAGCACGTTACAATGAGCAGTTCTTC.

This rearrangement joins TRBV25-1 to TRBJ2-7, with 9 bases that match TRBD1. This CDR3 contains 15 residues. Germline V gene lookup returns CDR1 MGHDK and CDR2 SYGVNS. The V and J ends lost 2 bases and 2 bases, in that order; junction bases with no gene match: 4. CDR3 in DNA: TGTGCCAGCAGTGAACCGGGACAGGGTGCCTACGAGCAGTACTTC. Protein product: CASSEPGQGAYEQYF.

This chain links TRBV19 with TRBJ1-2; D unresolved. Per germline, CDR1 LNHDA and CDR2 SQIVND (reference sequence). Trimming stripped 8 bases from V and 7 bases from J, with 20 bases between. This CDR3 has 14 residues. The CDR3 bases are TGTGCCAGTCATTTCCCCGCGGGCAGCGGTGGCTACACCTTC. Its translation: CASHFPAGSGGYTF.